This TCR beta chain is drawn from a study of Ad26.COV2.S vaccination and SARS-CoV-2 variants (dated by TCRdb to the early 2020s). Regarding the complete study: Vaccine-arm donors were drawn from COV1001, a multicentre, randomized, double-blind, placebo-controlled phase I-IIa trial of Ad26.COV2.S in healthy adults. Participants in the trial were split at random into five groups of five each, receiving low-dose or high-dose Ad26.COV2.S once or twice, or else placebo on both occasions. Blinding of investigators to trial group allocation was maintained during experiments and outcome assessment. The TCR-sequenced set comprised about 32 samples: about 19 Ad26.COV2.S vaccine recipients, 5 placebo recipients and 8 SARS-CoV-2 convalescent individuals. Sequencing of the TCRbeta repertoire served to evaluate the specificity and breadth of SARS-CoV-2-reactive T cell receptors following Ad26.COV2.S vaccination. Dosing of Ad26.COV2.S was intramuscular, at either 5x10^10 or 1x10^11 viral particles, delivered as one shot or as two shots spaced 56 days apart. Overall study outcomes, separate from this receptor: Comparing responses between vaccine doses or regimens was not something the study was powered to do. According to the authors, total T cell responses may have been underestimated by the TCR breadth and depth analyses. Comparable non-spike TCR breadth was observed between vaccine and placebo recipients, consistent with only spike being contained in the vaccine. After vaccination, substantial breadth of spike-specific CD8+ and CD4+ T cell responses was reported. Compared with placebo recipients, Ad26.COV2.S recipients showed higher spike-specific TCR breadth (P = 0.0014).

V and J lose 4 bases and 0 bases, and a span of 13 bases separates them. The CDR3 sequence holds 15 residues, the cysteine and phenylalanine included. Only the CDR3 portion is preserved as DNA: 45 bases, with reading frame beginning at the first base. As encoded in the germline V gene, CDR1 is SGHTS while CDR2 is YDEGEE. In the paper's terms, the treatment or condition label means: roughly 18 received Ad26.COV2.S at low or high dose, single or two shots; 5 received placebo; per-sample allocation not given. Repertoires of vaccine and placebo recipients were sequenced from samples taken on day 63 after the first injection. Between 29 July and 7 August 2020, Cohort 1b enrolled 25 adults aged 18-55 years at one site in Boston, USA. Ad26.COV2.S consisted of a replication-incompetent adenovirus type 26 vector by which a prefusion-stabilized SARS-CoV-2 spike protein from the original Wuhan strain was expressed.

The immunoSEQ Assay was the method used to sequence TCRbeta CDR3 regions. After extraction, genomic DNA underwent amplification by bias-controlled multiplex PCR, followed by high-throughput sequencing. In the authors' own workflow: Collapsing and filtering of sequences were performed to quantify the absolute abundance of each unique TCRbeta CDR3 region. T cell fraction was estimated by normalization of TCRbeta template counts to usable DNA, with usable DNA being measured through amplification of reference genes present in all nucleated cells. Repertoire TCRs were annotated as SARS-CoV-2-specific by exact matching of V gene, CDR3 amino acid sequence and J gene to a known reactive TCR set. The reference SARS-CoV-2 TCR set came from MIRA and was filtered for enrichment in COVID-19-positive ImmuneCODE repertoires, removing public or cross-reactive TCRs. Using the MIRA antigens, annotated TCRs were further analysed by specific ORF or by position within an ORF. Depth was the summed frequency of annotated unique rearrangements, while breadth was defined as annotated unique rearrangements over total unique productive rearrangements. Group comparisons of TCR breadth used two-sided Wilcoxon rank-sum tests. TCRdb retrieved this table from immuneACCESS and kept in-frame rearrangements only. Not all clones are present; in checked studies, unresolved V genes account for under half, and no reason is known for the remainder. That table supplies the V and J calls and clone size; D and trimming were determined from the DNA. For this sample there are some 480,000 clones; 70% to 90% appear just once. Around 13% of the sample is in the top ten clones.

Note on this clone: The antigen this receptor binds is unknown. Base qualities are not at hand, and no much larger clone is one base apart.

This receptor chain uses TRBV5-8 and TRBJ1-1; there is no confident call for the D gene. The TCR comes from a person aged 18-65 years who received the Ad26.COV2.S COVID-19 vaccine or a placebo. Sequences were derived from peripheral blood, sampled in a trial of Ad26.COV2.S vaccine versus placebo. The CDR3 has the sequence CASSLRFGLNTEAFF. Read as DNA, the sequence is TGTGCCAGCAGCCTGCGGTTTGGACTGAACACTGAAGCTTTCTTT.